What follows are 15 T cell receptor beta chains derived from one specimen sequenced in a study of PD-L1 blockade in urothelial cancer. The time point is: peripheral blood 6 weeks after treatment start. The assay was immunoSEQ multiplex PCR, and TCRdb's table has in-frame clones only and misses some. The table lists 83,000 or so clones, roughly 80% of them singletons. This specimen was PBMCs, taken around atezolizumab (anti-PD-L1) treatment. These TCRs come from a man between 70 and 80 years old with urothelial cancer.

In this sample, this clone turned up once. The V and J genes are TRBV2 and TRBJ2-5; 7 bases are shared with TRBD1. The CDR3 spans 13 residues. Germline assignment: CDR1 SNHLY and CDR2 FYNNEI. With V trimmed by 5 bases and J by 5 bases, 5 bases remained unmatched. The CDR3 coding sequence is TGTGCCAGCAGTAAAAACAGGGGTGAGACCCAGTACTTC. Amino acid sequence: CASSKNRGETQYF.

This clone was observed a handful of times. The identical CDR3 is also encoded by other nucleotide sequences in the sample. V usage is TRBV5-5 and J usage is TRBJ1-2, with D perhaps TRBD1 (5 bases). The germline V gene encodes CDR1 SGHKS and CDR2 YYEKEE (reference sequence). The ends were cut back, 4 bases at V and 4 bases at J, with 14 bases in the middle. The CDR3 totals 14 residues. This CDR3 is CASSPDSGGYGYTF. In DNA form, the CDR3 reads TGTGCCAGCAGCCCCGATAGCGGGGGCTATGGCTACACCTTC.

The chain links TRBV11-2 to TRBJ2-5; 10 bases line up with TRBD2. Per germline, CDR1 SGHAT and CDR2 FQNNGV. With 5 bases clipped from V and 7 bases from J, the junction kept 13 bases outside the gene matches. This CDR3 region has 16 residues. CDR3 DNA: TGTGCCAGCAGCCGAGGGGCTAGCGGGGGCCCGGGGACCCAGTACTTC. Protein sequence: CASSRGASGGPGTQYF.

This chain uses TRBV19 with TRBJ2-1, with D unresolved. V lost 3 bases and J 2 bases, leaving 8 bases between the germline ends. Germline values: CDR1 LNHDA, CDR2 SQIVND (reference sequence). The CDR3 is 14 residues long. CDR3 in amino acids: CASSITVTYNEQFF. In DNA form, the CDR3 reads TGTGCCAGTAGTATCACAGTAACCTACAATGAGCAGTTCTTC.

Written as DNA, the CDR3 is TGTGCCACCAGTAGCGGGCAATACACAGATACGCAGTATTTT. As protein: CATSSGQYTDTQYF. The rearrangement uses TRBV15 and TRBJ2-3; 7 nucleotides match TRBD2. Germline lookup yields CDR1 LNHNV and CDR2 YYDKDF (reference sequence). The CDR3 is 14 residues long. The J segment lost 2 bases and the V segment lost 6 bases, leaving 5 bases of the junction unmatched. The complete variable domain, with remaining parts taken from reference TRBV15 and TRBJ2-3, reads DAMVIQNPRYQVTQFGKPVTLSCSQTLNHNVMYWYQQKSSQAPKLLFHYYDKDFNNEADTPDNFQSRRPNTSFCFLDIRSPGLGDTAMYLCATSSGQYTDTQYFGPGTRLTVL.

This chain joins TRBV9 and TRBJ2-3; TRBD1 agrees at 9 bases. The CDR3 sequence is 16 residues long. In germline, CDR1 is SGDLS, CDR2 YYNGEE. With 3 bases clipped from V and 2 bases from J, the junction kept 7 bases outside the gene matches. The CDR3 nucleotides are TGTGCCAGCAGCGCCCACGGACAGGGGTACACAGATACGCAGTATTTT. This gives the protein CASSAHGQGYTDTQYF.

This chain links TRBV2 with TRBJ2-5; D may be TRBD2 (7 bases). This CDR3 has 14 residues. With 8 bases removed from V and 1 base from J, the gap between germline ends came to 14 bases. Germline V gene lookup returns CDR1 SNHLY and CDR2 FYNNEI. CDR3 DNA: TGTGCCAGCGGGACTACAGGGTTCCAAGAGACCCAGTACTTC. Amino acids: CASGTTGFQETQYF.

This rearrangement joins TRBV7-9 to TRBJ2-3, with 8 bases aligning to TRBD2. The V gene end was trimmed by 1 base and the J gene end by 0 bases; junction bases not matched to a gene: 3. The CDR3 length is 16 residues. The germline V gene encodes CDR1 SEHNR and CDR2 FQNEAQ (reference sequence). CDR3 DNA: TGTGCCAGCAGCTTAGAACCTAGCGGGAGCACAGATACGCAGTATTTT. The encoded protein is CASSLEPSGSTDTQYF.

The chain has TRBV6-1 and TRBJ1-4; 8 nucleotides agree with TRBD1. The CDR3 contains 13 residues. J lost 10 bases, V lost 6 bases, and 7 bases had no gene match. From germline, CDR1 is MNHNS and CDR2 SASEGT. The CDR3 DNA is TGTGCCAGCAGGGACAGGGAGACTCCAAAACTGTTTTTT. Protein product: CASRDRETPKLFF.

This clone appeared a single time. This chain uses TRBV12-5 with TRBJ1-3; 7 bases align to TRBD1. The CDR3 sequence is 18 residues long. Per the germline V gene, CDR1 is LGHNT and CDR2 is FRNRAP. After removal of 0 bases from V and 0 bases from J, the junction contained 8 bases not matched to a gene. CDR3 coding DNA: TGTGCTAGTGGTTTGGTAGTTGACAGGGCCTACTCTGGAAACACCATATATTTT. Protein product: CASGLVVDRAYSGNTIYF.

This chain joins TRBV5-1 and TRBJ1-4; 8 bases map to TRBD1. This CDR3 has 15 amino acids. Germline V gene lookup returns CDR1 SGHRS and CDR2 YFSETQ. With 4 bases clipped from V and 11 bases from J, the junction kept 13 bases outside the gene matches. CDR3 residues: CASSTSTGGVEKLFF. The CDR3 DNA reads TGCGCCAGCAGCACCAGTACAGGGGGGGTTGAGAAACTGTTTTTT.

This clone occurred a few times. J is TRBJ1-5 and V is TRBV2, with TRBD1 as a possible D gene (6 bases). The length of the CDR3 is 15 residues. Germline V lookup: CDR1 SNHLY, CDR2 FYNNEI. The ends were cut back, 2 bases at V and 1 base at J, with 9 bases in the middle. The CDR3 coding sequence is TGTGCCAGCAGTGAATGGGGGCAAAGCAATCAGCCCCAGCATTTT. It encodes CASSEWGQSNQPQHF.

V gene TRBV29-1 combines with J gene TRBJ2-5; 9 nucleotides align to TRBD2. The length of the CDR3 is 14 residues. Germline CDR1 reads SQVTM; CDR2 reads ANQGSEA. The V segment lost 3 bases and the J segment 4 bases; nucleotides outside the gene matches: 6. The CDR3 loop reads CSVEGSSGAETQYF. In DNA, the CDR3 is TGCAGCGTTGAGGGCTCTAGCGGGGCAGAGACCCAGTACTTC.

This chain connects TRBV6-1 to TRBJ2-7; D might be TRBD1 (6 bases). Germline lookup yields CDR1 MNHNS and CDR2 SASEGT. V was cut by 1 base and J by 1 base, with 11 bases left in between. The length of the CDR3 is 15 residues. The CDR3 coding sequence is TGTGCCAGCAGTGAAGTTGAGGGGGATTCCTACGAGCAGTACTTC. It specifies CASSEVEGDSYEQYF.

This clone came up once. The chain employs TRBV5-1 and TRBJ1-3; 7 positions agree with TRBD1. Germline V lookup: CDR1 SGHRS, CDR2 YFSETQ. V lost 4 bases to trimming and J lost 4 bases; unmatched junction nucleotides: 14. This CDR3 is built from 17 residues. In DNA form, the CDR3 reads TGCGCCAGCAGCGCCAAACAGACAGGGACTGCGGGAAACACCATATATTTT. Amino acid sequence: CASSAKQTGTAGNTIYF.